This T cell receptor beta chain emerged from a study of blood T cell repertoires in COVID-19. As processed by the authors: Estimation of nucleated cell counts was performed using reference gene primer amplification. Sequencing was performed with immunoSEQ multiplex PCR; in TCRdb, only in-frame clones are kept and a portion is missing. V, J and clone size reflect that table, while D and trimming were determined from the DNA. The top ten hold more than 5% of the sample, which has 110,000 or so clones, approximately 85% seen once. The V and J ends lost 0 bases and 8 bases, in that order; junction bases with no gene match: 7. The CDR3 is made up of 16 amino acids. The germline V gene encodes CDR1 ENHRY and CDR2 SYGVKD. One Seattle source followed patients from active infection through their disease course.

The chain uses TRBV10-3 and TRBJ2-2; TRBD1 aligns across 9 bases. The sequence came from a woman between 55 and 75 years old with COVID-19, enrolled during active disease. The sequenced material came from peripheral blood. The DNA for the CDR3 is TGTGCCATCAGTGAGTCACAGGGGGCTGTACGTGGGGAGCTGTTTTTT. It encodes CAISESQGAVRGELFF.